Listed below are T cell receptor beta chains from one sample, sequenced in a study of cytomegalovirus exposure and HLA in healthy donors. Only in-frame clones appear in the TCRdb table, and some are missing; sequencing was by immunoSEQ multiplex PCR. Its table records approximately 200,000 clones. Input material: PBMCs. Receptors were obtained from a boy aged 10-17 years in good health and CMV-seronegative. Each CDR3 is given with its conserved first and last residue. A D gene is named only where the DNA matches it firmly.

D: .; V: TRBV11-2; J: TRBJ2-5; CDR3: CASSLRPFSETQYF; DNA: TGTGCCAGCAGCTTAAGGCCCTTTAGCGAGACCCAGTACTTC
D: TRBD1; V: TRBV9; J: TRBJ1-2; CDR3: CASSVGQGLDGYTF; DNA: TGTGCCAGCAGCGTCGGACAGGGGTTGGATGGCTACACCTTC
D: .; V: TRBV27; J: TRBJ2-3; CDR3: CASSLFFRGSTDTQYF; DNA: TGTGCCAGCAGTTTATTTTTCCGGGGGAGCACAGATACGCAGTATTTT
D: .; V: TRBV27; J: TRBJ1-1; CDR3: CASSLSFIGQMNTEAFF; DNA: TGTGCCAGCAGTTTATCGTTTATTGGGCAGATGAACACTGAAGCTTTCTTT
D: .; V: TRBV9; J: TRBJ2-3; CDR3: CASSGPDYSDTQYF; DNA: TGTGCCAGCAGCGGACCGGACTACTCAGATACGCAGTATTTT
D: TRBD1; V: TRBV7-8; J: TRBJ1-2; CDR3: CASSLEGRQGVGYGYTF; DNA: TGTGCCAGCAGCTTAGAAGGCCGCCAGGGGGTCGGGTATGGCTACACCTTC
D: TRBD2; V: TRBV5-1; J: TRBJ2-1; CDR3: CASSGGTSSRGEQFF; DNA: TGCGCCAGCAGCGGCGGGACTAGTTCTCGTGGTGAGCAGTTCTTC
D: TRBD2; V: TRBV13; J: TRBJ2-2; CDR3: CASSLELAGNTGELFF; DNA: TGTGCCAGCAGCCTTGAACTAGCGGGGAACACCGGGGAGCTGTTTTTT
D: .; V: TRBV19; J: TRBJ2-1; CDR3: CASSIGHSSYNEQFF; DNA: TGTGCCAGTAGTATAGGGCACAGCTCCTACAATGAGCAGTTCTTC
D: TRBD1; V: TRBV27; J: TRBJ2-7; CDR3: CASRGGQGAREQYF; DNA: TGTGCCAGCAGAGGGGGACAGGGGGCTAGGGAGCAGTACTTC
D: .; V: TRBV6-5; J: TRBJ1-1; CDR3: CASSHRPWVDTEAFF; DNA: TGTGCCAGCAGTCACAGGCCCTGGGTTGACACTGAAGCTTTCTTT
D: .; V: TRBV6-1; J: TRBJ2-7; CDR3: CASSEWESYEQYF; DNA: TGTGCCAGCAGTGAATGGGAGTCCTACGAGCAGTACTTC
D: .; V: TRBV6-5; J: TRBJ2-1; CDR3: CASENRHEQFF; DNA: TGTGCCAGTGAGAACAGGCATGAGCAGTTCTTC
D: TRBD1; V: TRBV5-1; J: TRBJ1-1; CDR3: CASSFDRGSEAFF; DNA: TGCGCCAGCAGCTTCGACAGGGGTAGTGAAGCTTTCTTT
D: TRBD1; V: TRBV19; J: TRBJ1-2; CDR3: CASSAPGQNYGYTF; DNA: TGTGCCAGTAGTGCTCCGGGACAGAACTATGGCTACACCTTC
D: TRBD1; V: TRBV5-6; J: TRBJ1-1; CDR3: CASSLQQGIAEAFF; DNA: TGTGCCAGCAGCCTTCAACAGGGGATCGCTGAAGCTTTCTTT
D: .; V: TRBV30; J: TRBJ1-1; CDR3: CAWSSGRGADTEAFF; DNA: TGTGCCTGGAGTTCGGGGCGGGGGGCGGACACTGAAGCTTTCTTT
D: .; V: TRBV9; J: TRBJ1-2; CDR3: CASSVAGGINYGYTF; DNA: TGTGCCAGCAGCGTAGCGGGGGGAATTAACTATGGCTACACCTTC
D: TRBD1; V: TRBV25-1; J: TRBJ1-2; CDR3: CASMGQTYGYTF; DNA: TGTGCCAGCATGGGACAGACCTATGGCTACACCTTC
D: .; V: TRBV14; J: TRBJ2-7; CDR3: CASSQAQGGEQYF; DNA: TGTGCCAGCAGCCAAGCCCAGGGGGGCGAGCAGTACTTC
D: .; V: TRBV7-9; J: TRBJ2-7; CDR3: CASSFRRGSDYEQYF; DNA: TGTGCCAGCAGCTTTCGACGCGGTTCGGACTACGAGCAGTACTTC
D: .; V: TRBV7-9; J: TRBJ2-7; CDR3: CASSTALGTPSHEQYF; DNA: TGTGCCAGCAGCACTGCGCTGGGGACACCGTCCCACGAGCAGTACTTC
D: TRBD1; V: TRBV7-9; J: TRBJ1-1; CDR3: CASSSSTGGYRSTEAFF; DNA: TGTGCCAGCAGCTCCTCCACAGGGGGCTATCGGAGTACTGAAGCTTTCTTT
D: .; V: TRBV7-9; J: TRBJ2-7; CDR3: CASRAQGMGHEQYF; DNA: TGTGCCAGCAGAGCCCAGGGGATGGGTCACGAGCAGTACTTC
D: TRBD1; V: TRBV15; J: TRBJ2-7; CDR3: CATSRGQGGLDEQYF; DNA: TGTGCCACCAGCAGAGGACAGGGTGGACTTGACGAGCAGTACTTC
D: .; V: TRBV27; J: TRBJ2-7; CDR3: CASSLGISYEQYF; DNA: TGTGCCAGCAGTTTAGGCATATCCTACGAGCAGTACTTC
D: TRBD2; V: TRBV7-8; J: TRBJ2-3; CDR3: CASSWGLAGGRTDTQYF; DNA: TGTGCCAGCAGCTGGGGACTAGCGGGGGGCCGCACAGATACGCAGTATTTT
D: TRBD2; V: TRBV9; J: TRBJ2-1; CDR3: CASSPAGVSYNEQFF; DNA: TGTGCCAGCAGCCCCGCGGGGGTTTCCTACAATGAGCAGTTCTTC
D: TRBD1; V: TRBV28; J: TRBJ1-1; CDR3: CASSHRGRVLNTEAFF; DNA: TGTGCCAGCAGTCATAGGGGGCGTGTACTGAACACTGAAGCTTTCTTT
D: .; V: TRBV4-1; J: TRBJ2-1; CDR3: CASSQTGYNEQFF; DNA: TGCGCCAGCAGCCAAACAGGGTACAATGAGCAGTTCTTC
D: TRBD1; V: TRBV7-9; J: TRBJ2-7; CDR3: CASSFHPGQVSYEQYF; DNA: TGTGCCAGCAGTTTCCACCCCGGACAGGTCTCCTACGAGCAGTACTTC
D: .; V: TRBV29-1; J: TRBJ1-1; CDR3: CSFHRDTEAFF; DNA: TGCAGCTTCCACCGGGACACTGAAGCTTTCTTT
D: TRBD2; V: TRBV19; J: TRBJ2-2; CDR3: CASSGTSGGFNTGELFF; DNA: TGTGCCAGTAGCGGGACTAGCGGGGGATTTAACACCGGGGAGCTGTTTTTT
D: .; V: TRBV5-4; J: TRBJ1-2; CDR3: CASSEQGSGSNYGYTF; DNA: TGTGCCAGCAGCGAACAGGGAAGTGGTAGCAACTATGGCTACACCTTC
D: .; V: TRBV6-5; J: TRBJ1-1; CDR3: CASRSILQGTEAFF; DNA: TGTGCCAGCAGATCTATTCTTCAGGGGACTGAAGCTTTCTTT
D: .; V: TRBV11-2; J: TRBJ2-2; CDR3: CASSHPGGAGGYSGELFF; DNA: TGTGCCAGCAGCCACCCAGGGGGTGCGGGGGGTTATTCCGGGGAGCTGTTTTTT
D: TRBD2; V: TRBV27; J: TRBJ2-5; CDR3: CASSFVAAGGRETQYF; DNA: TGTGCCAGCAGTTTTGTGGCAGCGGGGGGAAGAGAGACCCAGTACTTC
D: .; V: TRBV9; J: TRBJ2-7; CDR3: CASSVGGNPYEQYF; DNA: TGTGCCAGCAGCGTAGGGGGCAACCCCTACGAGCAGTACTTC
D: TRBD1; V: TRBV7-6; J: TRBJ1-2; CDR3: CASSPGQGNYGYTF; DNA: TGTGCCAGCAGCCCGGGACAGGGAAACTATGGCTACACCTTC
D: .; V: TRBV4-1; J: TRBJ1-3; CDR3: CASSRGAGGNTIYF; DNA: TGCGCCAGCAGCCGTGGTGCAGGGGGAAACACCATATATTTT
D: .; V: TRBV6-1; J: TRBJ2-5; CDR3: CAITALETQYF; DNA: TGTGCCATAACTGCTCTGGAGACCCAGTACTTC
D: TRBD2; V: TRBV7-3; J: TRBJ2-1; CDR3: CASSPSGGALDEQFF; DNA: TGTGCCAGCAGCCCTAGCGGGGGGGCCTTGGATGAGCAGTTCTTC
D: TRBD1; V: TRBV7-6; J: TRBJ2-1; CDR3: CASSSPRQGLANEQFF; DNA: TGTGCCAGCAGCTCCCCGAGACAGGGGTTGGCGAATGAGCAGTTCTTC
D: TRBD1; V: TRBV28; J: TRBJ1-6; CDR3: CASSLGTGIGSPLHF; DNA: TGTGCCAGCAGTTTGGGGACAGGGATCGGTTCACCCCTCCACTTT
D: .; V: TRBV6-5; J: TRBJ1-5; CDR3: CASSSQGFYNQPQHF; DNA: TGTGCCAGCAGTTCGCAGGGATTCTACAATCAGCCCCAGCATTTT
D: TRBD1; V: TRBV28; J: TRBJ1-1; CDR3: CASRLGQRNTEAFF; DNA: TGTGCCAGCAGGTTGGGACAGAGGAACACTGAAGCTTTCTTT
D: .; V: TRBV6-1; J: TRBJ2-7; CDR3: CASSERVASGDHEQYF; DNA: TGTGCCAGCAGTGAAAGAGTGGCGTCAGGGGACCACGAGCAGTACTTC
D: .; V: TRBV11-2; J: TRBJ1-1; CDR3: CASSRERPEAFF; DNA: TGTGCCAGCAGCCGGGAGAGGCCTGAAGCTTTCTTT
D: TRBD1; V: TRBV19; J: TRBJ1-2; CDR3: CASTPGTEINGYTF; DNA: TGTGCCAGTACCCCCGGGACAGAGATAAATGGCTACACCTTC
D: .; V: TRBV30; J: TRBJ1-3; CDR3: CAWAGISGNTIYF; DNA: TGTGCCTGGGCGGGCATCTCTGGAAACACCATATATTTT
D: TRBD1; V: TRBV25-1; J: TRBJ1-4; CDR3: CASSDSHGTGDEKLFF; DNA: TGTGCCAGCAGTGACTCTCACGGGACAGGGGATGAAAAACTGTTTTTT
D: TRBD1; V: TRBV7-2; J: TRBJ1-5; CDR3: CASSLDRGMKPQHF; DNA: TGTGCCAGCAGCTTGGACAGGGGAATGAAGCCCCAGCATTTT
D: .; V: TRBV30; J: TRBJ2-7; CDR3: CAWSVGAGDEQYF; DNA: TGTGCCTGGAGTGTGGGGGCCGGGGACGAGCAGTACTTC
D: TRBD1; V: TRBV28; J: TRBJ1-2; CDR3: CASSTSGQGYAYGYTF; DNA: TGTGCCAGCAGCACTTCGGGACAGGGGTACGCCTATGGCTACACCTTC
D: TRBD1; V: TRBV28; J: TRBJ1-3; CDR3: CASSLRQGKPRNTIYF; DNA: TGTGCCAGCAGTTTAAGACAGGGGAAACCCCGGAACACCATATATTTT
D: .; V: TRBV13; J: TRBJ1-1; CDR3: CASSTRTQGNTEAFF; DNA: TGTGCCAGCAGCACACGAACACAGGGAAACACTGAAGCTTTCTTT
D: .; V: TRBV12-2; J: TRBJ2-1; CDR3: CASQSWFF; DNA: TGTGCAAGCCAGTCCTGGTTCTTC
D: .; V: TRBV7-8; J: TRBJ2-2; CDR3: CASSFAGGGPGTGELFF; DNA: TGTGCCAGCAGCTTCGCTGGGGGGGGGCCAGGCACCGGGGAGCTGTTTTTT
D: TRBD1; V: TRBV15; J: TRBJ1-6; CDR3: CATSRDRLTGGEDSPLHF; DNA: TGTGCCACCAGCAGAGATCGGTTGACAGGGGGTGAGGATTCACCCCTCCACTTT